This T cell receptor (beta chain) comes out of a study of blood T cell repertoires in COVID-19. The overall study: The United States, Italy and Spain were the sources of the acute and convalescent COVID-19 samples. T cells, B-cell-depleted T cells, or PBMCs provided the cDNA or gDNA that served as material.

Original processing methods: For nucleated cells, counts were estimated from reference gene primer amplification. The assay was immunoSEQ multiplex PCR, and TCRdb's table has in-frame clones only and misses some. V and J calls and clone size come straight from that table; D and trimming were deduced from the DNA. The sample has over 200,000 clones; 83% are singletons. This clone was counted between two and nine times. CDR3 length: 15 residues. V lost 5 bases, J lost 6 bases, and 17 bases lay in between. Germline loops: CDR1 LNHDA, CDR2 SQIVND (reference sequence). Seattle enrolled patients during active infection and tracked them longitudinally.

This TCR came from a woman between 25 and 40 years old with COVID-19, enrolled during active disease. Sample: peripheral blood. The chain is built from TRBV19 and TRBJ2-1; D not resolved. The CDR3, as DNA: TGTGCCAGTAGTTTGCTAGAAAAAGCTCGCAATGAGCAGTTCTTC. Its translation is CASSLLEKARNEQFF.